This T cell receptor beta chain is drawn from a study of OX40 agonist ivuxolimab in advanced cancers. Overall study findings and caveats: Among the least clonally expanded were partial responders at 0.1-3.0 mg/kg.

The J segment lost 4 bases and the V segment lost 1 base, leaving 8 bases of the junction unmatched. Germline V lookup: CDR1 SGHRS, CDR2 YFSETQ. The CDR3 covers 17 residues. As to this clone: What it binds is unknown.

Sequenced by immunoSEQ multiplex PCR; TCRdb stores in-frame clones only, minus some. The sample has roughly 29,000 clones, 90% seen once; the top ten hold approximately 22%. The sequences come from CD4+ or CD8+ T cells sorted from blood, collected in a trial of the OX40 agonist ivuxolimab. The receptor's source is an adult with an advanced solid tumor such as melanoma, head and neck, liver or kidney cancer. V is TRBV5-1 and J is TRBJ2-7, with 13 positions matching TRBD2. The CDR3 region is CASSLSGLAGEGYEQYF. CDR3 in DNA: TGCGCCAGCAGCTTGTCTGGACTAGCGGGAGAAGGTTACGAGCAGTACTTC.